These 20 T cell receptor beta chains were all obtained from the same sample, sequenced in a study of cytomegalovirus exposure and HLA in healthy donors. The PCR contained 60 Vbeta and 13 Jbeta primers. Generated by immunoSEQ multiplex PCR, the TCRdb table keeps only in-frame clones and is missing some. The sample lists over 85,000 clones; 83% were seen once. Sequencing input: PBMCs. Receptors were obtained from a man aged 35-49 years in good health and CMV-seronegative.

The V gene is TRBV6-5, the J gene TRBJ2-7; 9 bases align to TRBD1. V lost 5 bases and J lost 4; bases outside the gene matches: 6. CDR1 is MNHEY, CDR2 SVGAGI, per germline. This CDR3 has 14 residues. DNA of the CDR3: TGTGCCAGCAGTAGGGACAGGGAGGTTTACGAGCAGTACTTC. Translated, it gives CASSRDREVYEQYF.

In its sample, this clone was seen once. One junction end disagrees with the germline gene, perhaps due to a read error. This rearrangement joins TRBV7-9 to TRBJ2-7; D possibly corresponds to TRBD2 (6 bases). CDR1 is SEHNR, CDR2 FQNEAQ, per germline (reference sequence). This CDR3 is 13 amino acids long. The DNA of the CDR3 is TGTTCCAGCAGCCCCGGGAGACATTACGAGCAGTACTTC. This translates into CSSSPGRHYEQYF.

CDR3 nucleotide sequence: TGCGCCAGCAGCTCCTTCCCCGCGGGGTGGGGAGGTGAAGCTTTCTTT. Its protein product is CASSSFPAGWGGEAFF. The gene calls are TRBV5-1 and TRBJ1-1; D ambiguous. Germline V lookup: CDR1 SGHRS, CDR2 YFSETQ. Trimming removed 3 bases from V and 7 bases from J, with 22 bases in between. This CDR3 is built from 16 residues.

V and J are TRBV13 and TRBJ2-5; TRBD2 agrees at 14 bases. Germline CDR1 reads PRHDT; CDR2 reads FYEKMQ (reference sequence). The V segment lost 5 bases and the J segment 4 bases; nucleotides outside the gene matches: 6. The CDR3 is 16 residues long. The DNA of the CDR3 is TGTGCCAGCAGCCCCCGACTAGCGGGGGGGCGAGAGACCCAGTACTTC. Residues: CASSPRLAGGRETQYF. The full variable domain, with the rest looked up from reference TRBV13 and TRBJ2-5, is AAGVIQSPRHLIKEKRETATLKCYPIPRHDTVYWYQQGPGQDPQFLISFYEKMQSDKGSIPDRFSAQQFSDYHSELNMSSLELGDSALYFCASSPRLAGGRETQYFGPGTRLLVL.

The rearrangement joins TRBV2 to TRBJ2-1, with 11 bases aligning to TRBD2. V shed 6 bases and J 6 bases; nucleotides not matched to a gene: 7. The CDR3 contains 15 residues. Germline values: CDR1 SNHLY, CDR2 FYNNEI. The CDR3 DNA follows: TGTGCCAGCAGCCTCCTAGCGGGGGGAGTCAATGAGCAGTTCTTC. Protein product: CASSLLAGGVNEQFF.

The chain uses TRBV6-5 and TRBJ2-7; D is unclear. Germline CDR1 reads MNHEY; CDR2 reads SVGAGI. V dropped 11 bases and J dropped 0 bases, with 14 bases sitting between them. This CDR3 is 13 amino acids long. CDR3 sequence: CACQYSSSYEQYF. CDR3 in DNA: TGTGCCTGTCAGTACAGCAGCTCCTACGAGCAGTACTTC.

The V gene is TRBV25-1, the J gene TRBJ2-7, with D unresolved. The CDR3 is 12 amino acids. CDR1 and CDR2 from the germline V gene are MGHDK and SYGVNS. Trimming cost V 5 bases and J 3 bases, with 8 bases left between them. CDR3 DNA: TGTGCCAGCAGTACGACACTCTACGAGCAGTACTTC. It codes for CASSTTLYEQYF.

V and J are TRBV10-3 and TRBJ1-1, with D tentatively TRBD1 (5 bases). The CDR3 totals 16 residues. Trimming removed 8 bases from V and 4 bases from J, with 23 bases in between. Per germline, CDR1 ENHRY and CDR2 SYGVKD. CDR3 nucleotides: TGTGCCATCGCGCCTCGAACGCCGACCGGGGGCACTGAAGCTTTCTTT. Its translation is CAIAPRTPTGGTEAFF.

The rearrangement joins TRBV10-3 to TRBJ1-5; 7 positions agree with TRBD1. The CDR3 contains 13 residues. CDR1 is ENHRY and CDR2 is SYGVKD in the germline V gene. J lost 2 bases, V lost 10 bases, and 5 bases had no gene match. CDR3 sequence: CATRDSGNQPQHF. DNA of the CDR3: TGTGCCACCCGGGACAGTGGCAATCAGCCCCAGCATTTT.

The rearrangement joins TRBV5-1 to TRBJ2-5; 7 bases line up with TRBD1. TRBJ2-7 matches the DNA end more closely, so the J call is doubtful. CDR1 and CDR2 from the germline V gene are SGHRS and YFSETQ. The CDR3 loop spans 14 amino acids. CDR3 in DNA: TGCGCCAGCAGGCCTGACAGGGAAGCCTACGAGCAGTACTTC. Residues: CASRPDREAYEQYF.

The chain is built from TRBV5-1 and TRBJ1-6; D not resolved. The germline CDR1 and CDR2 sequences are SGHRS and YFSETQ. CDR3 length: 14 amino acids. The germline V and J ends were trimmed by 0 bases and 8 bases, with 9 bases remaining between them. CDR3 region: CASSLVWSDSPLHF. The CDR3 DNA reads as TGCGCCAGCAGCTTGGTGTGGAGCGATTCACCCCTCCACTTT.

The chain links TRBV14 to TRBJ1-3; 10 bases are shared with TRBD1. The CDR3 length is 16 residues. J gave up 2 bases and V 4 bases, and 5 bases lay outside the gene matches. CDR1 is SGHDN and CDR2 is FVKESK in the germline V gene. This chain's CDR3 is CASSPWTGGAGNTIYF. The CDR3 DNA follows: TGTGCCAGCAGCCCCTGGACAGGGGGTGCTGGAAACACCATATATTTT.

In its sample, this clone was seen a few times. The chain is built from TRBV7-9 and TRBJ2-2, with 10 bases fitting TRBD2. The CDR3 is made up of 15 amino acids. V shed 5 bases and J 6 bases; nucleotides not matched to a gene: 6. CDR1 is SEHNR and CDR2 is FQNEAQ in the germline V gene (reference sequence). CDR3 loop: CASSRITSGAGELFF. CDR3 nucleotide sequence: TGTGCCAGCAGCCGCATAACTAGCGGGGCCGGGGAGCTGTTTTTT.

The chain carries TRBV19 and TRBJ2-1; 8 nucleotides agree with TRBD2. The CDR3 runs to 14 residues. J gave up 6 bases and V 1 base, and 2 bases lay outside the gene matches. Germline CDR1 reads LNHDA; CDR2 reads SQIVND (reference sequence). Here the CDR3 reads CASSIGLAGNEQFF. The CDR3 DNA reads as TGTGCCAGTAGTATAGGGCTAGCGGGCAATGAGCAGTTCTTC.

The rearrangement links TRBV19 to TRBJ1-3, with 8 bases matching TRBD1. Germline CDR1 and CDR2: LNHDA and SQIVND (reference sequence). Trimming removed 3 bases from V and 3 bases from J; junction bases left unmatched: 7. The CDR3 has 16 residues. CDR3 in DNA: TGTGCCAGTAGTATCCGGACAGGGACTTTTGGAAACACCATATATTTT. It translates to CASSIRTGTFGNTIYF.

The genes are TRBV4-1 and TRBJ1-2, with TRBD1 as a possible D gene (5 bases). V was trimmed by 4 bases and J by 2 bases, leaving 11 bases between them. The CDR3 is 14 residues long. Germline CDR1 and CDR2: MGHRA and YSYEKL. The CDR3 is CASSLDRGNYGYTF. The CDR3 region has the DNA TGCGCCAGCAGCCTCGACCGGGGGAACTATGGCTACACCTTC.

Only a few counts were recorded for this clone. The rearrangement uses TRBV5-6 and TRBJ2-3, with a weak D call TRBD2 (5 bases). Germline V CDR1 and CDR2: SGHDT, YYEEEE. V gave up 1 base and J gave up 6 bases, with 15 bases separating them. The CDR3 is 15 residues long. This chain's CDR3 is CASSLWGEGVDTQYF. The CDR3 DNA sequence: TGTGCCAGCAGCTTGTGGGGAGAGGGAGTGGATACGCAGTATTTT.

V and J are TRBV6-1 and TRBJ1-2, with TRBD1 matching over 10 bases. The ends lost 7 bases at V and 7 bases at J; junction bases unmatched: 6. The germline V gene encodes CDR1 MNHNS and CDR2 SASEGT. The CDR3 has 13 amino acids. CDR3 nucleotides: TGTGCCAGCAACCCTGGACAGGGGGTTGGCTACACCTTC. Translation gives CASNPGQGVGYTF.

The rearrangement uses TRBV30 and TRBJ1-2, with D maybe TRBD1 (6 bases). Germline lookup yields CDR1 GTSNPN and CDR2 SVGIG (reference sequence). V was cut by 0 bases and J by 1 base, with 6 bases left in between. CDR3 length equals 13 residues. CDR3 bases: TGTGCCTGGAGTGTGGACAGTAACTATGGCTACACCTTC. The encoded protein is CAWSVDSNYGYTF. Full variable domain (rest looked up from reference TRBV30 and TRBJ1-2): SQTIHQWPATLVQPVGSPLSLECTVEGTSNPNLYWYRQAAGRGLQLLFYSVGIGQISSEVPQNLSASRPQDRQFILSSKKLLLSDSGFYLCAWSVDSNYGYTFGSGTRLTVV.

About this clone itself: This same CDR3 is encoded by further DNA sequences in the sample. This rearrangement joins TRBV10-3 to TRBJ1-1; weak D call: TRBD1 (6 bases). V was shortened by 6 bases and J by 0 bases, with 8 bases between the two germline ends. The CDR3 extends over 13 amino acids. The germline V gene has CDR1 ENHRY and CDR2 SYGVKD. CDR3 protein: CAIRGQLNTEAFF. The DNA for the CDR3 is TGTGCCATCAGAGGACAGCTGAACACTGAAGCTTTCTTT.